The 32 T cell receptor beta chains given below trace back to one sample, sequenced in a study of blood T cells in healthy people across ages. Alongside a J-beta primer mix, a sample-barcoded 5' primer served in a second PCR lasting about 6 to 12 cycles. TCRdb re-called the 5' RACE reads with MiXCR, one entry per CDR3 protein. The sample shows about 1.5 million distinct CDR3 sequences, approximately 43% of them seen only once. The specimen was blood. The receptors shown here come from a woman younger than 30 in good health.

This clonotype was recorded once. The conserved phenylalanine or tryptophan normally closing the CDR3 is absent here, so this likely arose from a read error. The chain uses TRBV20-1 and TRBJ1-2; unclear D gene. Trimming cost V 1 base and J 7 bases, with 13 bases left between them. The CDR3 extends over 13 amino acids. Germline V lookup: CDR1 DFQATT, CDR2 SNEGSKA (reference sequence). This CDR3 is CSARVPGLGGYTI. The DNA of the CDR3 is TGCAGTGCTAGAGTGCCGGGGTTGGGTGGCTACACCATC.

The CDR3, as DNA: TGTGCCAGCAGTGAATGGGCAGGTTTGAACACTGAAGCTTTCTTT. This codes for CASSEWAGLNTEAFF. This chain uses TRBV25-1 with TRBJ1-1; no firm D call. This CDR3 spans 15 amino acids. The V end was cut by 1 base, the J end by 0 bases, with 9 bases between. CDR1 MGHDK and CDR2 SYGVNS come from the germline V gene.

This clonotype was counted many times. One base away lies a much larger clone, so this may be a sequencing read error. The V and J genes are TRBV7-2 and TRBJ2-5; 8 bases line up with TRBD2. The V gene's germline CDR1 is SGHTA and CDR2 FQGNSA. This CDR3 is built from 15 residues. J gave up 11 bases and V 5 bases, and 16 bases lay outside the gene matches. The CDR3 bases are TGTGCCAGCAGCCTGACTAGCGCCACCTACAATGAGCAGTACTTC. Protein sequence: CASSLTSATYNEQYF. Based on the CDR3 plus reference TRBV7-2 and TRBJ2-5, the full variable domain is GAGVSQSPSNKVTEKGKDVELRCDPISGHTALYWYRQSLGQGLEFLIYFQGNSAPDKSGLPSDRFSAERTGGSVSTLTIQRTQQEDSAVYLCASSLTSATYNEQYFGPGTRLLVL.

V and J are TRBV6-5 and TRBJ2-3, with 9 positions matching TRBD2. The CDR3 is 16 amino acids. V lost 0 bases, J lost 6 bases, and 7 bases stayed unmatched. Germline assignment: CDR1 MNHEY and CDR2 SVGAGI. CDR3 bases: TGTGCCAGCAGTTACTCGTCTAGCGGGACCCCCGATACGCAGTATTTT. Its translation: CASSYSSSGTPDTQYF.

The chain has TRBV7-9 and TRBJ1-4; D is uncertain. The CDR3 runs 13 residues. Trimming took 5 bases from V and 4 from J, leaving 8 bases between them. Germline CDR1 reads SEHNR; CDR2 reads FQNEAQ (reference sequence). CDR3 in DNA: TGTGCCAGCAGCCCAGCAGATAATGAAAAACTGTTTTTT. Translated: CASSPADNEKLFF. Based on the CDR3 plus reference TRBV7-9 and TRBJ1-4, the full variable domain is DTGVSQNPRHKITKRGQNVTFRCDPISEHNRLYWYRQTLGQGPEFLTYFQNEAQLEKSRLLSDRFSAERPKGSFSTLEIQRTEQGDSAMYLCASSPADNEKLFFGSGTQLSVL.

The table lists this clonotype with a count of one. The rearrangement links TRBV20-1 to TRBJ1-2; D gene unclear. Trimming stripped 1 base from V and 3 bases from J, with 18 bases between. Germline-derived CDR1 and CDR2 are DFQATT and SNEGSKA (reference sequence). The CDR3 consists of 16 residues. This CDR3 is CSARGGIGSEHYGYTF. In nucleotides, the CDR3 is TGCAGTGCTAGAGGGGGTATCGGCAGCGAGCACTATGGCTACACCTTC.

The rearrangement links TRBV7-6 to TRBJ2-1; D is unresolved. Between the trimmed V and J ends, which lost 3 bases and 10 bases, there was a span of 13 bases. This CDR3 is 13 amino acids long. Per germline, CDR1 SGHVS and CDR2 FNYEAQ. The CDR3 nucleotides read TGTGCCAGCAGCTTCCACAGTTTCGGAGAGCAGTTCTTC. The encoded protein is CASSFHSFGEQFF.

The chain is built from TRBV11-2 and TRBJ2-7, with D unclear. Trimming took 4 bases from V and 3 from J, leaving 13 bases between them. The germline V gene encodes CDR1 SGHAT and CDR2 FQNNGV. The CDR3 covers 14 residues. CDR3 region: CASSYRWLYYEQYF. DNA for the CDR3: TGTGCCAGCAGCTACCGTTGGCTCTACTACGAGCAGTACTTC.

The chain joins TRBV2 to TRBJ1-5; D not resolved. The CDR3 is 14 residues long. The germline V gene encodes CDR1 SNHLY and CDR2 FYNNEI. V was clipped by 3 bases and J by 7 bases, with 13 bases between them. CDR3 DNA sequence: TGTGCCAGCAGTGATGGAAAATCGCGCCAGCCCCAGCATTTT. Protein sequence: CASSDGKSRQPQHF.

The chain combines TRBV12-5 with TRBJ2-1; D is uncertain. Per the germline V gene, CDR1 is LGHNT and CDR2 is FRNRAP. Trimming removed 2 bases at V and 7 bases at J, with 9 bases between. The CDR3 has 13 amino acids. CDR3 bases: TGTGCTAGTGGTTTGATTGGGAAGAATGAGCAGTTCTTC. Translation gives CASGLIGKNEQFF.

This clonotype has just one count. This sequence joins TRBV11-2 and TRBJ1-6, with D uncertain. The CDR3 has 16 amino acids. With 2 bases removed from V and 3 bases from J, the gap between germline ends came to 11 bases. CDR1 and CDR2 from the germline V gene are SGHAT and FQNNGV. The CDR3 DNA sequence: TGTGCCAGCAGCTTAAGGGCGACTAGCTATAATTCACCCCTCCACTTT. Its translation is CASSLRATSYNSPLHF.

This clonotype has just a few counts. The V gene is TRBV29-1, the J gene TRBJ2-1; 9 bases align to TRBD2. This CDR3 spans 13 amino acids. V shed 4 bases, J shed 2 bases, and the junction held 0 bases outside the gene matches. Germline V gene data show CDR1 as SQVTM and CDR2 as ANQGSEA. CDR3 protein: CSVGLAAYNEQFF. In DNA, the CDR3 is TGCAGCGTTGGACTAGCGGCCTACAATGAGCAGTTCTTC.

This clonotype has only a few counts. The V and J genes are TRBV7-9 and TRBJ2-1, with 7 bases lining up with TRBD2. V was clipped by 6 bases and J by 6 bases; unmatched bases: 11. Germline V CDR1 and CDR2: SEHNR, FQNEAQ (reference sequence). This CDR3 comprises 15 residues. The CDR3 nucleotides are TGTGCCAGCAGGACGGAGCGGGAACCTTTCAATGAGCAGTTCTTC. It is translated as CASRTEREPFNEQFF.

The J gene is TRBJ2-5, the V gene TRBV20-1, with 9 bases that match TRBD2. Germline V gene lookup returns CDR1 DFQATT and CDR2 SNEGSKA (reference sequence). The J segment lost 6 bases and the V segment lost 3 bases, leaving 11 bases of the junction unmatched. This CDR3 contains 15 residues. CDR3 nucleotides: TGCAGTGCTAGTCCGACTAGCGGAGTTCAAAAGACCCAGTACTTC. Its protein is CSASPTSGVQKTQYF.

The V and J genes are TRBV29-1 and TRBJ2-7; perhaps TRBD1 as D (5 bases). Germline CDR1 and CDR2: SQVTM and ANQGSEA. The CDR3 is 13 residues long. V was trimmed by 4 bases and J by 3 bases, leaving 13 bases between them. Written as DNA, the CDR3 is TGCAGCGTTGGGTCGTCCCAGGGCTACGAGCAGTACTTC. Protein sequence: CSVGSSQGYEQYF.

The rearrangement joins TRBV5-5 to TRBJ2-7; D is perhaps TRBD2 (6 bases). Between the trimmed V and J ends, which lost 6 bases and 7 bases, there was a span of 23 bases. This CDR3 spans 15 amino acids. Germline CDR1 and CDR2: SGHKS and YYEKEE (reference sequence). The CDR3 DNA follows: TGTGCCAGCAACCCGTCCGGGGGAAATTACAATGAGCAGTACTTC. It encodes CASNPSGGNYNEQYF.

In this sample, this clonotype turned up a few times. One end of the junction does not line up with germline, which may come from a read error. The CDR3 loop reads CASSLVSGDTEAFF. The CDR3 DNA is TGTGCCAGCAGCTTAGTATCAGGGGACACTGAAGCTTTCTTT. The rearrangement joins TRBV5-1 to TRBJ1-1, with D perhaps matching TRBD1 (6 bases). Germline V CDR1 and CDR2: SGHRS, YFSETQ. This CDR3 has 14 residues.

The chain uses TRBV4-1 and TRBJ2-3; D call uncertain. Trimming cost V 3 bases and J 5 bases, with 15 bases left between them. The CDR3 runs 15 residues. Germline V gives CDR1 MGHRA, CDR2 YSYEKL. The DNA of the CDR3 is TGCGCCAGCAGCCAGACCGGGTCGCCCGAAGATACGCAGTATTTT. Translated: CASSQTGSPEDTQYF.

This clonotype appeared many times. This chain links TRBV12-3 or TRBV12-4 with TRBJ2-3; D may be TRBD1 or TRBD2 (5 bases each). This CDR3 contains 14 residues. V was shortened by 6 bases and J by 2 bases, with 12 bases between the two germline ends. CDR3 sequence reads: CASSTRGITDTQYF. The DNA for the CDR3 is TGTGCCAGCAGCACGAGGGGCATCACAGATACGCAGTATTTT.

The chain has TRBV12-3 or TRBV12-4 and TRBJ2-7; TRBD1 aligns across 9 bases. The J call may be incorrect, as the DNA end agrees better with TRBJ2-5. There are 18 residues in the CDR3. The CDR3: CASTFYTGAGTGRETQYF. CDR3 DNA: TGTGCCAGCACCTTTTACACGGGGGCCGGGACAGGGCGGGAGACCCAGTACTTC.

This clonotype came up a few times. V is TRBV5-8 and J is TRBJ1-5, with 10 bases matching TRBD1. J was trimmed by 3 bases and V by 2 bases; bases with no gene match: 2. This CDR3 has 15 amino acids. CDR1 SGHTS and CDR2 YDEGEE come from the germline V gene. As DNA, the CDR3 is TGTGCCAGCAGCTTCCGACAGGGGGCCAATCAGCCCCAGCATTTT. This gives the protein CASSFRQGANQPQHF.

The CDR3 nucleotides read TGTGCCAGCAGTAAACAGGGACGGGAGACCCAGTACTTC. It codes for CASSKQGRETQYF. The chain combines TRBV12-3 or TRBV12-4 with TRBJ2-4, with D possibly matching TRBD1 (6 bases). The J call may not be correct, given that the DNA end is closer to TRBJ2-5. The CDR3 runs 13 residues.

This sequence joins TRBV28 and TRBJ2-7; D ambiguous. Germline V gene lookup returns CDR1 MDHEN and CDR2 SYDVKM. There are 13 residues in the CDR3. The V and J ends lost 7 bases and 3 bases respectively, with 13 bases between them. As DNA, the CDR3 is TGTGCCAGCACCAACCCGGGCGGCTACGAGCAGTACTTC. As protein: CASTNPGGYEQYF.

This clonotype was seen a few times. The rearrangement links TRBV29-1 to TRBJ2-2; no clear D gene. This CDR3 has 12 residues. Germline assignment: CDR1 SQVTM and CDR2 ANQGSEA. With 3 bases removed from V and 1 base from J, the gap between germline ends came to 3 bases. CDR3 bases: TGCAGCGTTGACCAGAACACCGGGGAGCTGTTTTTT. This translates into CSVDQNTGELFF.

This clonotype was recorded a few times. V usage is TRBV6-4 and J usage is TRBJ1-6, with D tentatively TRBD1 (5 bases). Trimming stripped 7 bases from V and 8 bases from J, with 18 bases between. The CDR3 loop spans 15 amino acids. CDR1 is MRHNA, CDR2 SNTAGT, per germline. DNA for the CDR3: TGTGCCAGCACTCGCAGGGCTGAGGATGATTCACCCCTCCACTTT. Translated: CASTRRAEDDSPLHF.

In this sample, this clonotype turned up a few times. The chain links TRBV9 to TRBJ2-2; TRBD2 matches at 8 bases. J gave up 4 bases and V 4 bases, and 6 bases lay outside the gene matches. The germline CDR1 and CDR2 sequences are SGDLS and YYNGEE. The CDR3 extends over 15 amino acids. CDR3 sequence reads: CASSLAGSSTGELFF. In nucleotides, the CDR3 is TGTGCCAGCAGCTTAGCGGGATCGAGCACCGGGGAGCTGTTTTTT.

V and J are TRBV18 and TRBJ1-1; D gene unclear. The CDR3 length is 15 residues. From germline, CDR1 is KGHSH and CDR2 LQKENI. The V and J ends lost 0 bases and 0 bases respectively, with 8 bases between them. The CDR3 coding sequence is TGTGCCAGCTCACCACCCGTGCTCCTGAACACTGAAGCTTTCTTT. Its translation: CASSPPVLLNTEAFF. Full variable domain (remainder filled in from reference TRBV18 and TRBJ1-1): NAGVMQNPRHLVRRRGQEARLRCSPMKGHSHVYWYRQLPEEGLKFMVYLQKENIIDESGMPKERFSAEFPKEGPSILRIQQVVRGDSAAYFCASSPPVLLNTEAFFGQGTRLTVV.

This clonotype has a handful of counts. The V call is TRBV12-3 or TRBV12-4, the J call TRBJ1-5, with D maybe TRBD1 (5 bases). The CDR3 is 16 residues long. V lost 2 bases to trimming and J lost 4 bases, with 15 bases between them. This CDR3 reads CASSLTIEGANQPQHF. CDR3 coding DNA: TGTGCCAGCAGTTTAACCATTGAAGGGGCAAATCAGCCCCAGCATTTT.

This chain joins TRBV20-1 and TRBJ2-7, with 10 bases that match TRBD2. Unmatched junction bases numbered 13, after V lost 5 bases and J lost 0 bases. The germline CDR1 and CDR2 sequences are DFQATT and SNEGSKA (reference sequence). The CDR3 sequence is 17 residues long. The CDR3 DNA sequence: TGCAGTGCTCCCGGACTAGCGGAGACAAAATACTCCTACGAGCAGTACTTC. This sequence encodes CSAPGLAETKYSYEQYF.

This clonotype was counted a few times. The CDR3 loop reads CASSLSRTGTEAFF. CDR3 sequence (DNA): TGTGCCAGCAGTTTATCCCGGACAGGGACTGAAGCTTTCTTT. V usage is TRBV27 and J usage is TRBJ1-1; 8 bases are shared with TRBD1. The germline gives CDR1 MNHEY, CDR2 SMNVEV (reference sequence). Losses at the gene ends were 0 bases for V and 5 bases for J; bases not matched to a gene: 2. This CDR3 contains 14 residues.

The chain uses TRBV12-3 or TRBV12-4 and TRBJ2-7; 7 nucleotides line up with TRBD1. The ends lost 6 bases at V and 5 bases at J; junction bases unmatched: 7. There are 13 residues in the CDR3. The CDR3 sequence: CASRGGYQHEQYF. The CDR3 bases are TGTGCCAGCAGAGGGGGCTACCAGCACGAGCAGTACTTC.

This clonotype was observed a few times. The chain couples TRBV4-3 to TRBJ2-6; D not certain. The V gene's germline CDR1 is LGHNA and CDR2 YSLEER. The CDR3 is 16 amino acids. Trimming cost V 5 bases and J 2 bases, with 13 bases left between them. CDR3 bases: TGCGCCAGCAGCACCCAGGTACCCCCTGGGGCCAACGTCCTGACTTTC. Translated: CASSTQVPPGANVLTF.